This T cell receptor (beta chain) was identified in a study of T cells in Graves' hyperthyroidism and ophthalmopathy. As for the study in general: At initial diagnosis, before any treatment had begun, peripheral blood was obtained. Study-level findings and limits: Ophthalmopathy was predicted by the model a median of around 5.9 months ahead of onset.

In germline, CDR1 is PRHDT, CDR2 FYEKMQ (reference sequence). This CDR3 region has 13 residues. The ends were cut back, 5 bases at V and 9 bases at J, with 14 bases in the middle. Amplification targeted TCR beta CDR3 regions from RNA transcripts. The TCR CDR3 was amplified in a first-round RT-PCR using the HTBI primer set. TCRdb reprocessed the multiplex PCR reads via MiXCR and lists one record per CDR3 protein. Counted here are 330,000 or so distinct CDR3 sequences, 15% to 20% occurring once; the ten biggest clones make up 15% to 18%. This clonotype was observed at least ten times. The antigen remains unidentified. Approximately 9.3 ml of fresh peripheral blood supplied the PBMCs.

The rearrangement uses TRBV13 and TRBJ2-1; TRBD2 is a possible D gene (6 bases). The receptor's source is a woman aged 40-49 years with Graves' ophthalmopathy. The sample was blood. CDR3 coding DNA: TGTGCCAGCAGCGACGGAGGGAATATTGAGCAGTTCTTC. Protein sequence: CASSDGGNIEQFF.